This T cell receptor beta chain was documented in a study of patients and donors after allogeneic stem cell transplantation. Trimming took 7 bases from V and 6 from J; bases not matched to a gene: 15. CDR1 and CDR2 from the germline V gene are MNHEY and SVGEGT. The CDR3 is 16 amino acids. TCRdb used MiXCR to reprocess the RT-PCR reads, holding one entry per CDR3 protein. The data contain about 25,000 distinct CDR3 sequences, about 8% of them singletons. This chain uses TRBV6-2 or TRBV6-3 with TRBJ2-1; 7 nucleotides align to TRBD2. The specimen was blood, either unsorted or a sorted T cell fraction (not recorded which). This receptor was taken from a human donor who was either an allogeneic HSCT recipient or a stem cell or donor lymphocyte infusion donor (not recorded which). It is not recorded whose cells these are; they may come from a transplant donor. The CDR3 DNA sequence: TGTGCCAGCAACATAGCCCTCGGACTAGTCCGCAATGAGCAGTTCTTC. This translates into CASNIALGLVRNEQFF.